Listed below are T cell receptor beta chains from one sample, sequenced in a study of T cell responses to AZD1222 COVID-19 vaccine. The assay was immunoSEQ multiplex PCR, and TCRdb's table has in-frame clones only and misses some. The sample has 100,000 to 150,000 clones, 90% seen once; the top ten hold about 4.5%. The sequencing used peripheral blood, collected on day 0 of MenACWY control vaccination. Receptor source: an adult in good health. CDR3s leave out the opening cysteine and the closing phenylalanine or tryptophan.

TRBV5-1,ASSSGTPNRYNSMPSPLH
TRBV11-2,ASSLRRSAYGYT
TRBV11-2,ASSQGLAGVQF
TRBV2,ASSPGRSGNQPQH
TRBV5-1,ASSELQGNTEAF
TRBV7-9,ASSLGEGGAF
TRBV7-6,ASSYSSGGGETQY
TRBV25-1,ASSGKTQY
TRBV5-1,ASSLDGRYT
TRBV4-3,ASSQDRWQGNTGELF
TRBV29-1,SVDLGGSGNEQF
TRBV28,ASSLSRGLGEQY
TRBV10-3,AISGQGTDTQY
TRBV5-5,ASSWGQIVTGELF
TRBV5-1,ASSLGAGGTSSTDTQY
TRBV18,ASSPGTGAYNEQF
TRBV4-2,ASSPVGDGYT
TRBV3-1/TRBV3-2,ASSRASGEAF
TRBV20-1,SAPWFETQY
TRBV6-5,AAAQENTGELF
TRBV6-1,ASSEGMVNTEAF
TRBV4-3,ASSQASLATNEKLF
TRBV7-9,ASSLVQGVSWVPLH
TRBV2,ASADRLNQPQH
TRBV28,ASSFPPGTSGRPDTQY
TRBV7-9,ASSLAGPGGEKLF
TRBV5-4,ASSAKGLVPHNEQF
TRBV11-2,ASSLAGSSYNSPLH
TRBV10-1,ASSRDSRSYEQY
TRBV7-8,ASSIDRGGYEQY
TRBV15,ATSRTNGQGWETQY
TRBV18,ASSPRGDSNQPQH
TRBV5-4,ASSSPGQGYNEQF
TRBV6-5,ASRVTRGSTEAF
TRBV6-5,ASSYSRSTGTYGQF
TRBV6-5,ASSWGVTDTQY
TRBV28,ASSLPGIMNTEAF
TRBV5-8,ASSSGTGEGRNQPQH
TRBV6-5,ASSWNKNQPQH
TRBV19,ASIGTGETQY
TRBV7-9,ASSLTGGGQPQH
TRBV19,ASSTQGARETQY
TRBV10-3,AISDSPLGQSSYNEQF
TRBV30,AWSQGWNQY
TRBV3-1/TRBV3-2,ASSQDGGTGTEAF
TRBV7-2,ASSLGGQYQETQY